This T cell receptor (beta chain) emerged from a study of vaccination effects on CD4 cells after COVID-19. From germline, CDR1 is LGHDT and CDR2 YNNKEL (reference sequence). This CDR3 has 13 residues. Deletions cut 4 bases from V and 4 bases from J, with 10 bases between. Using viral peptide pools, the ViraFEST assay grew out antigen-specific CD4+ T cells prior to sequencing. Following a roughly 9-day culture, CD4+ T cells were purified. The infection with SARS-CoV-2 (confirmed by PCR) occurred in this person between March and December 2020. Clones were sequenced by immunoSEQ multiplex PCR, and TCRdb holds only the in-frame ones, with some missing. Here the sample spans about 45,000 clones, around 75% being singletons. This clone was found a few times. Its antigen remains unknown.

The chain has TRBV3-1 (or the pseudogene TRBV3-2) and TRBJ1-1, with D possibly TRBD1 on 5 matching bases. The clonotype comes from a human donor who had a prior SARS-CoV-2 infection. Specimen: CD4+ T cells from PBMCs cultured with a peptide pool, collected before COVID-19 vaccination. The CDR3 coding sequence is TGTGCCAGCAGCCTACCAGGGTCCACTGAAGCTTTCTTT. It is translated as CASSLPGSTEAFF.